A selection of T cell receptor beta chains follows, all from one sample in a study of blood T cell repertoires in COVID-19. Repertoires were generated with immunoSEQ multiplex PCR, while TCRdb's copy carries only in-frame clones and drops some. The data show 200,000 to 250,000 clones, 65% to 90% seen once. Sequenced: peripheral blood. These receptors were taken from an elderly woman with active or convalescent COVID-19. Both conserved end residues are part of each CDR3. D genes are given only for firm matches. Expanded clones are given a class, and other clones once, few, many or no size at all.

>TRBJ1-5|once|-|TRBV19
TGTGCCAGTAGTATCCGCGGGCTCACAGGGAGCAATCAGCCCCAGCATTTT
CASSIRGLTGSNQPQHF
>TRBJ1-5|-|TRBD1|TRBV27
TGTGCCAGCAGTTTATCCCCCCGGGACAGGGCTGGGCAGCCCCAGCATTTT
CASSLSPRDRAGQPQHF
>TRBJ1-5|-|TRBD1|TRBV5-1
TGCGCCAGCAGCTTCGTCGGGGACAGGAATCAGCCCCAGCATTTT
CASSFVGDRNQPQHF
>TRBJ1-2|-|-|TRBV27
TGTGCCAGCAGTTTATCGTACACCCTTAACTATGGCTACACCTTC
CASSLSYTLNYGYTF
>TRBJ1-4|-|-|TRBV5-1
TGCGCCAGCAGCTTGCAACAGGCCGGTGAAAAACTGTTTTTT
CASSLQQAGEKLFF
>TRBJ2-7|-|-|TRBV18
TGTGCCAGCTCCCGACAGGGACTAGTCTACGAGCAGTACTTC
CASSRQGLVYEQYF
>TRBJ1-4|-|-|TRBV6-5
TGTGCCAGCTCCAAGACGCGATTAGGGGGGGAACTGTTTTTT
CASSKTRLGGELFF
>TRBJ2-7|few|TRBD2|TRBV28
TGTGCCAGCAGTAGACTAGCGGGAGAAAGGGCCTACGAGCAGTACTTC
CASSRLAGERAYEQYF
>TRBJ1-5|-|-|TRBV5-1
TGCGCCAGCAGCCTGGACCAGGGAAGCAATCAGCCCCAGCATTTT
CASSLDQGSNQPQHF
>TRBJ2-1|-|TRBD2|TRBV30
TGTGCCTCCCAGCTGCCTAGCGGGACTCGGAATGAGCAGTTCTTC
CASQLPSGTRNEQFF
>TRBJ2-1|-|-|TRBV7-9
TGTGCCAGCAGCCGGGACTGGCAGGACGGTGAGCAGTTCTTC
CASSRDWQDGEQFF
>TRBJ1-6|-|-|TRBV3-1/TRBV3-2
TGTGCCAGCAGCCAAGAGGGAGGGGGGGCCAATTCACCCCTCCACTTT
CASSQEGGGANSPLHF
>TRBJ1-3|-|-|TRBV7-2
TGTGCCAGCAGCTTTTCTGGCTTGGCCGGAAACACCATATATTTT
CASSFSGLAGNTIYF
>TRBJ2-7|once|TRBD2|TRBV19
TGTGCCAGTAGTATTTCTCCGACTAGCTTGTACGAGCAGTACTTC
CASSISPTSLYEQYF
>TRBJ2-1|many|TRBD2|TRBV10-3
TGTGCCATCAGTGAGCCCGGACTAGCGGGGGGCTACAATGAGCAGTTCTTC
CAISEPGLAGGYNEQFF
>TRBJ1-6|-|-|TRBV28
TGTGCCAGCAGACCTCGTCGAGGCTTCTCCTATAATTCACCCCTCCACTTT
CASRPRRGFSYNSPLHF
>TRBJ1-3|-|-|TRBV6-6
TGTGCCAGCAGCTCCGGACAGATCCTGTTAAACACCATATATTTT
CASSSGQILLNTIYF
>TRBJ2-1|-|-|TRBV11-2
TGTGCCAGCACCCCGGGGTTCGAGCAGTTCTTC
CASTPGFEQFF
>TRBJ1-2|-|TRBD1|TRBV2
TGTGCCAGCAGTGGGACAGGGAACTATGGCTACACCTTC
CASSGTGNYGYTF
>TRBJ2-6|once|-|TRBV4-1
TGCGCCAGCAGCCCATTTCCGACAACCTCTGGGGCCAACGTCCTGACTTTC
CASSPFPTTSGANVLTF
>TRBJ2-1|-|-|TRBV7-2
TGTGCCAGCAGCCCGTTAGGGGGTAGTTACTACAATGAGCAGTTCTTC
CASSPLGGSYYNEQFF
>TRBJ1-2|-|-|TRBV4-1
TGCGCCAGCAGCCCCACCCACAGCCTCTATGGCTACACCTTC
CASSPTHSLYGYTF
>TRBJ2-1|-|-|TRBV19
TGTGCCAGTAGTAGAGAATACTACAATGAGCAGTTCTTC
CASSREYYNEQFF
>TRBJ1-2|once|-|TRBV2
TGTGCCAGCGCGAGAGAGCCAGGGGAGGGCTACACCTTC
CASAREPGEGYTF
>TRBJ1-2|-|-|TRBV28
TGTGCCAGCAGTTTATTAACCGGGGACTATGGCTACACCTTC
CASSLLTGDYGYTF
>TRBJ2-1|-|TRBD2|TRBV2
TGTGCCAGCAGTGCTAGCGGGAATTACAATGAGCAGTTCTTC
CASSASGNYNEQFF
>TRBJ1-5|-|-|TRBV28
TGTGCCAGCAGTCCGGGGGGTGGAACCCTATATCAGCCCCAGCATTTT
CASSPGGGTLYQPQHF
>TRBJ2-7|few|-|TRBV15
TGTGCCACCAGCAGAGATCCTCCAGGGACCTACGAGCAGTACTTC
CATSRDPPGTYEQYF
>TRBJ2-2|-|TRBD2|TRBV28
TGTGCCAGCAGCCTCCCGGGGGGTGAGATCACCGGGGAGCTGTTTTTT
CASSLPGGEITGELFF
>TRBJ1-2|once|TRBD1|TRBV3-1/TRBV3-2
TGTGCCAGCAGCCAAGTCGTCGGCAGGGGGTATGGCTACACCTTC
CASSQVVGRGYGYTF
>TRBJ2-1|-|-|TRBV4-1
TGCGCCAGCAGCCAAGAGACGTCGGGAGCTTACAATGAGCAGTTCTTC
CASSQETSGAYNEQFF
>TRBJ2-1|few|-|TRBV3-1/TRBV3-2
TGTGCCAGCAGCCAAGATCTGGCGGTCCAGTTCTTC
CASSQDLAVQFF